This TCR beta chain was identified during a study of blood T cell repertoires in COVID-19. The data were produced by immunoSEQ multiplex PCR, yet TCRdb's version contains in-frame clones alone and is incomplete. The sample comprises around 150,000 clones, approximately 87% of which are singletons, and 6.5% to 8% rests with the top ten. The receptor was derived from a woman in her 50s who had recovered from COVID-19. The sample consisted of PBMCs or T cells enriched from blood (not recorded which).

The CDR3 reads CASSRRQGTKETQYF. CDR3 bases: TGTGCCAGCAGCCGGCGACAGGGGACGAAAGAGACCCAGTACTTC. This sequence joins TRBV7-8 and TRBJ2-5; 8 positions agree with TRBD1. Germline V gives CDR1 SGHVS, CDR2 FQNEAQ. V dropped 5 bases and J dropped 3; count of bases not matched to a gene: 8. The CDR3 is 15 amino acids. Full variable domain (remainder filled in from reference TRBV7-8 and TRBJ2-5): GAGVSQSPRYKVAKRGQDVALRCDPISGHVSLFWYQQALGQGPEFLTYFQNEAQLDKSGLPSDRFFAERPEGSVSTLKIQRTQQEDSAVYLCASSRRQGTKETQYFGPGTRLLVL.